The 3 T cell receptor beta chains listed next were all sequenced from one sample in a study of shared clonotypes between healthy human individuals. CD45RO-negative, CCR7-selected cells formed the naive CD8 fraction, which excluded terminally differentiated effector memory CD45RA+ cells. Here immunoSEQ multiplex PCR was the method, and the copy in TCRdb shows in-frame clones only, minus some. This table has fewer than 850,000 clones, 96% appearing once. What was sequenced was naive CD8+ T cells sorted from blood. These receptors originate from a man aged 30 to 45 in good health.

The CDR3 nucleotides are TGTGCCAGCAGCAAAGTGTGGACAGAGAAGACTAGCACAGATACGCAGTATTTT. The encoded protein is CASSKVWTEKTSTDTQYF. V is TRBV21-1 and J is TRBJ2-3; the D call of TRBD1 is as the table states it, not checked on the DNA. TRBV21-1 is a documented pseudogene. This CDR3 contains 18 residues.

As for this clone: The same CDR3 arises from other DNA sequences in this sample as well. J is TRBJ2-5 and V is TRBV6-5; TRBD2 matches at 10 bases. The CDR3 runs 14 residues. Germline V gives CDR1 MNHEY, CDR2 SVGAGI. The junction had 0 bases not matched to a gene; V was cut back by 0 bases and J by 5 bases. For the CDR3, the DNA is TGTGCCAGCAGTTACTCGACTAGCGGGGAGACCCAGTACTTC. Its translation is CASSYSTSGETQYF.

This chain joins TRBV7-2 and TRBJ2-1; 12 bases are shared with TRBD2. CDR3 length equals 16 residues. The trim removed 5 bases at V and 9 bases at J, leaving 11 bases unmatched. Germline assignment: CDR1 SGHTA and CDR2 FQGNSA. CDR3 in amino acids: CASSTPPGLAGLEQFF. The CDR3 DNA reads TGTGCCAGCAGCACCCCCCCGGGACTAGCGGGCCTTGAGCAGTTCTTC.